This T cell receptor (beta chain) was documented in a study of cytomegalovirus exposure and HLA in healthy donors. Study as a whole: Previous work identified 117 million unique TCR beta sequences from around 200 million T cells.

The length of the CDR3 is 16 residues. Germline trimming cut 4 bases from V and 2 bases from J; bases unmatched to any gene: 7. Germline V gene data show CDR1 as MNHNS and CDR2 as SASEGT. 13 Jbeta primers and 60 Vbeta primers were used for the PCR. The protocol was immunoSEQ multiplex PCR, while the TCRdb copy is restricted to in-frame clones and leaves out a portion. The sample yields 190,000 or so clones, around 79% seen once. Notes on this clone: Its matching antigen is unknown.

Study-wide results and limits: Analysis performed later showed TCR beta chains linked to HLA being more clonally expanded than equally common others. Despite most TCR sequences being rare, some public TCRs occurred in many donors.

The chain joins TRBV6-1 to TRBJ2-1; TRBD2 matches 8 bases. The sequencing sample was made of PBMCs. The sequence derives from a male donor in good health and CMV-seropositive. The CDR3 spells CASSGRTSTTYNEQFF. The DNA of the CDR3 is TGTGCCAGCAGTGGCCGGACTAGCACCACCTACAATGAGCAGTTCTTC.